What follows is one T cell receptor beta chain and its context. Its cognate antigen has yet to be identified. The record has no base qualities; no much larger clone is one base away. The data belong to a study of cytomegalovirus exposure and HLA in healthy donors (dated by TCRdb to 2017 to 2019). For the wider study: An earlier analysis of fewer than 750 of the donors reported 250 to 350 Gb of sequence data and some 110 million unique TCR beta sequences obtained from approximately 180 million T cells. Roughly 300 gigabases of sequencing data and approximately 80 million unique TCR sequences were included in an early release covering 500 to 750 HLA-typed donors. The genetic ancestry cluster associated with self-reported Caucasian donors included about four fifths of the 350 to 500 genotyped donors. The study was designed to test whether signatures of past pathogen exposure could be identified by cataloging public T cell receptors. Using immunosequencing, the study profiled T cell repertoires from 500 to 800 subjects and related those repertoires to cytomegalovirus serostatus. In addition to the first cohort of roughly 700 subjects, a separate validation cohort of 130 or so different subjects was used. To predict cytomegalovirus infection status, the study combined high-throughput TCR immunosequencing, statistical association of individual TCRs with disease status, and machine learning. In a later analysis, previously published TCR beta repertoires from more than 500 donors were re-analyzed and high-resolution HLA genotyping was added so that TCR occurrence patterns could be studied. Rather than using new phenotypic data, the later analysis identified candidate immune exposures from TCR beta sequences and from how often those sequences occurred across donors. An earlier analysis of approximately 630 of the donors applied high-throughput TCR beta sequencing to assess whether each TCR beta V gene segment acted as functional or pseudogenic. Donor age, sex, ethnicity and CMV serostatus were collected together with the repertoire data. Genome-wide SNP genotypes for about three fifths of the roughly 670 donors were used in a later genetic analysis, which treated that subset as a discovery cohort. Every discovery cohort repertoire had been produced on one sequencing platform. Class I and class II HLA loci were covered by the typing at four-digit resolution. Typing coverage differed by locus: A, B, C, DRB1 and DQB1 were typed in roughly 620-640 donors, DQA1 in approximately 520, DPA1 in 606, and DPB1 in just under 490. Roughly 5 DR-DQ haplotypes were handled as single units for association and clustering, since linkage in the cohort was strong. Among several hundred genotyped donors of the cohort, an average of roughly 230,000 unique TCR beta nucleotide sequences was sequenced per donor, of which 15% to 20% were non-productive. What the work shows at the level of the full study, not this receptor alone: Because counts were too low, roughly 17 rarely observed V segments, including chromosome 9 orphons, were left out of the earlier analysis of some 640 of the donors. In a later analysis, the rate of TCR association differed among HLA loci, with DRB1 alleles having the most associated TCRs and HLA-C alleles having the fewest. A few of the identified cytomegalovirus-associated TCR beta chains were confirmed in vitro to be specific for cytomegalovirus antigens. Because HLA typing was unavailable for some donors at each locus, only the typed subset was used in association tests. In a later analysis, HLA-associated TCR beta chains were found to be more clonally expanded and to have lower generation probabilities than equally common non-associated chains. This cohort had only TCR beta chains sequenced, and the lack of alpha or paired-chain data limited which features could be detected. A cluster of highly shared sequence variants was judged likely to be a technical artifact of the sequencing pipeline. Compared with the approximately 670-donor mean, donors in an Asian-associated ancestry cluster had fewer N-insertions in productive TCRs, according to a later genetic analysis. In a later analysis, several top co-occurrence clusters were reported to appear linked to parvovirus B19, influenza, CMV and Epstein-Barr virus. A further reported finding was that TCR beta sequences accurately predicted the HLA-A and HLA-B alleles for most subjects in the first cohort. In an earlier analysis of some 500 of the donors, most TCR beta V segments appeared in productive rearrangements about 90% or about 30% of the time, broadly matching IMGT annotations. The authors suggested that the approach could potentially be generalized to other disease states and immunological phenotypes. A later analysis associated around 16,000 TCR beta sequences with specific HLA alleles at a false discovery rate of 0.05. The study gave a list of around 170 TCR beta chains associated with cytomegalovirus. Correlated functional status among segregating V segments might be attributable to linkage disequilibrium, but an unknown experimental factor could not be ruled out. A later genetic analysis associated a missense DCLRE1C variant with V-gene and J-gene trimming of TCR beta chains, and an independent cohort replicated the association. A later analysis found that most CMV-associated TCR beta chains appeared HLA-restricted, with HLA associations seemingly driven largely by CMV exposure. The presence/absence analyses assumed that sequencing depth was roughly uniform across donors, and that assumption may not be true. The classifier was reported to diagnose cytomegalovirus status with high specificity and sensitivity in both the original and validation cohorts. Some IMGT-functional V segments, including TRBV6-2 and TRBV6-3, could not be distinguished by the 87-base-pair reads and were therefore excluded. Most TCR sequences were observed very rarely across donors, whereas some public TCRs were present in many individuals. For the cohort, immune exposure information was limited to CMV serostatus. When HLA alleles, especially DR and DQ, strongly co-occurred, TCR associations were difficult to assign to individual alleles.

Spanning cysteine to phenylalanine, the CDR3 consists of 17 amino acids. Only the CDR3 DNA stays, 51 bases, in frame from base 1. CDR1 and CDR2 are drawn from the germline V gene: SGHRS, YFSETQ. Trimming takes 2 bases off V and 4 bases off J; junction bases not matched to a gene: 8. In total, around 600 healthy bone marrow donors made up the cohort. At the time of sampling, every cohort member was nominally healthy, though immune exposures that went unrecorded were likely present. The donor tested CMV seronegative and was one of the 352 seronegative cohort members. Each donor provided a peripheral blood sample, and peripheral blood mononuclear cells were used for TCR beta sequencing. Genomic DNA extraction from the blood cell samples was performed with the Qiagen DNeasy Blood Extraction Kit. The receptor library was made with the immunoSEQ multiplex PCR assay. For the multiplex PCR, a mixture combining 60 forward primers for TCR Vbeta segments and 13 reverse primers for TCR Jbeta segments was used. The CDR3 region of rearranged TCR beta genes was amplified from genomic DNA with a multiplex PCR assay. The Illumina HiSeq System was used to sequence the amplified TCR beta libraries as 87-base-pair reads. From the authors' description of their analysis: Across the 600 to 700 repertoires, a later analysis counted 75 million to 90 million unique TCR beta chains, approximately 12 million of which were shared by at least two donors. Raw reads were error-corrected and collapsed into unique sequences with a nearest-neighbor algorithm that merged closely related sequences to remove PCR and sequencing errors. Alignment of CDR3 sequences to IMGT reference sequences was used to assign V, D and J gene segments. For a sequence to be retained, at least a six-nucleotide match to both a V gene segment and a J gene segment was required. Rearrangements were called productive when the CDR3 lacked stop codons and stayed in frame with V and J; all others were non-productive. Following IMGT convention, CDR3 was defined as the stretch from the second conserved V-encoded cysteine to the conserved J-encoded phenylalanine. Sequences without an unambiguous match to a single V gene segment were excluded from the earlier analysis of about 640 of the donors. An earlier analysis of 500 to 700 of the donors classified V segments as functional when productive rearrangements were above 56.7% and as segregating when the standard deviation between donors was above 5%. A statistical classification framework was built to diagnose cytomegalovirus status from the catalog of TCR beta chain sequences. In a later analysis, V and J genes were assigned by comparing TCR nucleotide sequences against IMGT/GENE-DB human TR gene sequences. A later analysis assigned CDR3 sequences and most-parsimonious VDJ recombination scenarios with the TCRdist pipeline. In a later analysis, each TCR beta chain was defined by its CDR3 amino acid sequence together with its V-gene family, and reads without a unique V-gene family were excluded. To address suspected cross-contamination and a sequencing artifact, a later analysis removed roughly 640 highly shared, low-generation-probability nucleotide sequences. In a later analysis, a clonal expansion index was calculated for each public chain from normalized within-repertoire ranks of inferred template counts. In a later analysis, generation probabilities were computed with a VDJ recombination model fitted to out-of-frame rearrangements, and the resulting probabilities were checked against IGoR. In a later analysis, TCR-TCR, TCR-HLA and TCR-CMV co-occurrence was scored with hypergeometric tests, and a repertoire-size bias correction was applied to TCR pairs. False discovery rates were estimated in a later analysis by permuting HLA or CMV assignments 20 times. In a later analysis, co-occurring TCRs were grouped using DBSCAN, and TCRdist sequence similarity was added for clustering within HLA-allele-positive subsets. Repertoires with fewer than 30,000 or more than 120,000 public chains, plus five repertoires with anomalous nucleotide sharing, were excluded from co-occurrence clustering. The source is immuneACCESS, and TCRdb retained only in-frame sequences with V and J called. Part of the clones is not carried over; for the studies checked, unresolved V genes explain less than half of this, and the remainder is unexplained. From that table come the V and J calls and clone size; the DNA was used to work out D and trimming. For this sample there are some 85,000 clones; about 80% appear just once. The top ten clonotypes cover 1.4% of the sample.

Sequences were obtained from PBMCs. The V and J genes are TRBV5-1 and TRBJ2-1, with TRBD2 identical over 11 junction bases. The sequence was obtained from a male donor in good health and CMV-seronegative. CDR3 region: CASSFSFGTSGYNEQFF. The DNA sequence reads TGCGCCAGCAGCTTCTCTTTCGGGACTAGCGGTTACAATGAGCAGTTCTTC.